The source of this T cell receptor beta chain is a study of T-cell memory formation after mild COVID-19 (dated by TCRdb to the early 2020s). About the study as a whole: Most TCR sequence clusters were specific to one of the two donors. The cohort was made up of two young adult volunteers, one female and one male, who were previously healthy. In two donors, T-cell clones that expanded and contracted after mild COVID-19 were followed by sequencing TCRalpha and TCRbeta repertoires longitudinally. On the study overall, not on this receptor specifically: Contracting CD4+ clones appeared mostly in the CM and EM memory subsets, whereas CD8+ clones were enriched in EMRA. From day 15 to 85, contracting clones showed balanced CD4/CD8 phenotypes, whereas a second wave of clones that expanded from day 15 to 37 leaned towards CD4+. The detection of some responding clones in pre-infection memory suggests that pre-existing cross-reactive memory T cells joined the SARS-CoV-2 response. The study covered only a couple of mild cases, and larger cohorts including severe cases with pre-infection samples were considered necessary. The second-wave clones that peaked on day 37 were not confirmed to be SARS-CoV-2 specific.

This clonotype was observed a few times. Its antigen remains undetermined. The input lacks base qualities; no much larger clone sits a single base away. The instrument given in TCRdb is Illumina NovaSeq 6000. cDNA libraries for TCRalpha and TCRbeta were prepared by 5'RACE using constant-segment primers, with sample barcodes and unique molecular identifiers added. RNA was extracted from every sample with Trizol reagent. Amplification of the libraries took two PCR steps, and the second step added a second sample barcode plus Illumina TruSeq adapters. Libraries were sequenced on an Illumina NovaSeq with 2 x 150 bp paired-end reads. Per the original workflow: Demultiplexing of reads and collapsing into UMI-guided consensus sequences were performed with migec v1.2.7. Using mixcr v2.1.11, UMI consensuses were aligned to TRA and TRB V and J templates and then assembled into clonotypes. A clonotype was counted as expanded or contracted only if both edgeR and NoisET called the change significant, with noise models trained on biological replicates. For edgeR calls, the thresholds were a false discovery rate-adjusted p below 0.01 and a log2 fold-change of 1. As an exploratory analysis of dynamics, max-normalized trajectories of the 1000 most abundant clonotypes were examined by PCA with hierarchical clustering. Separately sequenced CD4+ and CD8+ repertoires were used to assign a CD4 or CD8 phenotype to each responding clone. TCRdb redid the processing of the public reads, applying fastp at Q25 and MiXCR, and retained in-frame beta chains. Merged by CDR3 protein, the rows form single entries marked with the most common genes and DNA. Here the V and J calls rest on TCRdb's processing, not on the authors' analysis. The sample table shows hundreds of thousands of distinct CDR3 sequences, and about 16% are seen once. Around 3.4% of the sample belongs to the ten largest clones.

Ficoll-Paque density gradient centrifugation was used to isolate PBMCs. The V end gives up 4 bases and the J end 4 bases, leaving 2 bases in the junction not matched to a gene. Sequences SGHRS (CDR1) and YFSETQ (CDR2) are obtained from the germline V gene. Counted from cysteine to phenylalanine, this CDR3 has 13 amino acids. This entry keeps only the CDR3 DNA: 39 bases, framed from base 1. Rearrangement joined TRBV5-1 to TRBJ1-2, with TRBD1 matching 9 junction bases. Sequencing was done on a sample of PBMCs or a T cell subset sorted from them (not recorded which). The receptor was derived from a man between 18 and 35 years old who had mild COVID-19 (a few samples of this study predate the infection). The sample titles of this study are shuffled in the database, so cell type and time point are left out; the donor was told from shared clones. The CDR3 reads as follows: CASSGGQGYGYTF. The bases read TGCGCCAGCAGCGGGGGACAGGGCTATGGCTACACCTTC.